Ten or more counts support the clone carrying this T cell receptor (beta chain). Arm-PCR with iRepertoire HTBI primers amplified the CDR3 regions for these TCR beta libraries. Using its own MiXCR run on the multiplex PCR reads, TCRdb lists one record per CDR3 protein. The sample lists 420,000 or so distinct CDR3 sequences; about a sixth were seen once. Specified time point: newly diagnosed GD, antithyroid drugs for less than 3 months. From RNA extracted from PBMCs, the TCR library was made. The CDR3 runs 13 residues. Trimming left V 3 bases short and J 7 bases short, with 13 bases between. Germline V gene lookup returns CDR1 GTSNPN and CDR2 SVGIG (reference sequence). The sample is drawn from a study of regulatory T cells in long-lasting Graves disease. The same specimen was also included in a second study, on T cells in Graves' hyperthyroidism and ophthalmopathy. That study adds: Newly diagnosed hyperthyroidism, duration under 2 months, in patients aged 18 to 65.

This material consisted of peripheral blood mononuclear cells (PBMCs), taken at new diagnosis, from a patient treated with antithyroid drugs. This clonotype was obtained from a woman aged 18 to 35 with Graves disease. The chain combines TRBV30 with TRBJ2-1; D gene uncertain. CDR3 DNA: TGTGCCTGGAGCCTTTTCCGGGTGAATGAGCAGTTCTTC. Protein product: CAWSLFRVNEQFF.